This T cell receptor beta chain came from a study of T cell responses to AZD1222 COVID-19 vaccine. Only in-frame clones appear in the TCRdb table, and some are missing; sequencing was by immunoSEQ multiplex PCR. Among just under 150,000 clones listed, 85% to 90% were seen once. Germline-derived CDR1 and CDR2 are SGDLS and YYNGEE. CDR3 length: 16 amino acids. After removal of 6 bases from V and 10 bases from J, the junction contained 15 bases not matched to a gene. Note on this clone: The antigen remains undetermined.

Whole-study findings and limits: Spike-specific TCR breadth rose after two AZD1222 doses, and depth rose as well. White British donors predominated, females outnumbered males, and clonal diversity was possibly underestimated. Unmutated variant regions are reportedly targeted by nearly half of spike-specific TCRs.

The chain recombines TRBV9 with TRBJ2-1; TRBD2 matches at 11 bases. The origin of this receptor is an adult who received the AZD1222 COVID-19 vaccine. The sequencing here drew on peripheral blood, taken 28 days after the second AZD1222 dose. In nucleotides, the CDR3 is TGTGCCAGCACACAAGCTACTAGCGGGAGACAGGGGGAGCAGTTCTTC. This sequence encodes CASTQATSGRQGEQFF.